A selection of T cell receptor beta chains follows, all from one sample in a study of low-dose radiotherapy and immunotherapy resistance in tumors. A single record per CDR3 protein comes from TCRdb applying MiXCR to the reads. Altogether 35,000 to 50,000 distinct CDR3 sequences are present, around 30% being singletons, with the ten largest covering around 4%. This sample comprised PBMCs, obtained before treatment. The receptors shown here come from a male donor with gallbladder cancer. Each CDR3 is given with its conserved first and last residue. Fields, in order: CDR3 length, V gene, CDR3 protein.

>15|TRBV9
CASSVFLGVQETQYF
>14|TRBV9
CASSPLGQVYGYTF
>17|TRBV5-6
CASSPLQDRANTGELFF
>13|TRBV12-3/TRBV12-4
CASSRRGQETQYF
>14|TRBV3-1
CASSKQGSNQPQHF
>16|TRBV18
CASSPPIPSSYNEQFF
>15|TRBV12-3/TRBV12-4
CASSGGMFPVEGYTF
>17|TRBV23-1
CASRQFPDRGFLNEQYF
>14|TRBV18
CASSLGSGAREQYF
>15|TRBV5-1
CASSPLAGANNEQFF
>17|TRBV7-9
CASSLGSTGARNQPQHF
>13|TRBV29-1
CSVDDRMNTEAFF
>14|TRBV10-1
CASSESAGGNEQFF
>15|TRBV28
CASSRTLSRTDTQYF
>12|TRBV28
CASSPGLNEQFF
>11|TRBV2
CASFERGKQFF
>15|TRBV5-1
CASSTLDRKNTEAFF
>14|TRBV13
CASTPNSKPYGYTF
>15|TRBV7-6
CASSLAAGSSYEQYF
>16|TRBV10-3
CAISESGQGRNQPQHF
>13|TRBV28
CASILTKGEKLFF
>16|TRBV28
CASSSRRGSSGNTIYF
>15|TRBV4-2
CASSQESGVAGELFF
>13|TRBV12-3/TRBV12-4
CASSAGLADEQFF
>14|TRBV2
CASRGQDRSYEQYF
>12|TRBV5-5
CASSGGNTEAFF
>14|TRBV20-1
CSARGGSGANVLTF
>12|TRBV11-2
CASSRGLYEQYF
>17|TRBV20-1
CSARDSAGGPETGELFF
>12|TRBV12-3/TRBV12-4
CASSLARGLPTF
>16|TRBV7-9
CASSLASGSGTGELFF
>20|TRBV7-3
CASSPLPGLAGGPRTGELFF
>13|TRBV7-7
CASSKQPWDEQFF
>14|TRBV3-1
CASSQVAGFTEAFF
>17|TRBV10-3
CAISERNMGQGNNEQFF
>15|TRBV5-1
CASSLMQAEYNEQFF
>15|TRBV5-1
CASSGGTTVSNEQFF
>12|TRBV20-1
CSALDSNYGYTF
>14|TRBV5-6
CASSLYGVGEKLFF
>19|TRBV7-9
CASSLLNSGTGSQQPEQFF
>20|TRBV12-3/TRBV12-4
CASSLVRAGAAASGANVLTF
>14|TRBV28
CASAGGTTRGKLFF
>15|TRBV6-2/TRBV6-3
CASSYSAEPYNEQFF
>16|TRBV5-4
CASSSNAGVSGNTIYF
>15|TRBV28
CASSEDRRGSYGYTF
>18|TRBV12-3/TRBV12-4
CASRPLGTGASGANVLTF
>15|TRBV28
CASSGGGVSTDTQYF
>16|TRBV29-1
CSVEDLAGGSYNEQFF
>16|TRBV7-6
CASARATIGRDTEAFF
>19|TRBV2
CASRDGLAGGPKRADTQYF
>13|TRBV12-3/TRBV12-4
CASSFSGHGGYTF
>16|TRBV28
CASSFDGQGSRYGYTF